This entry features one T cell receptor (beta chain) sequence. The sample belongs to a study of blood T cell repertoires in COVID-19. In the authors' workflow: Cell counts per sample came from amplifying reference gene primers. This table comes from immunoSEQ multiplex PCR, and its TCRdb copy is limited to in-frame clones, with some not included. The D gene and trimming were derived from the DNA, and the V and J assignments and clone size from that table. The sample has 65,000 to 100,000 clones; about 80% are singletons. CDR1 is MNHEY and CDR2 is SVGEGT in the germline V gene. The trim removed 5 bases at V and 3 bases at J, leaving 10 bases unmatched. The length of the CDR3 is 17 residues.

The TCR was taken from a human donor in a cohort sampled during active COVID-19. The chain employs TRBV6-2 or TRBV6-3 and TRBJ1-5; 10 nucleotides agree with TRBD1. The sample taken for sequencing was peripheral blood. CDR3 amino acids: CASSTRQGAPTNQPQHF. The CDR3 bases are TGTGCCAGCAGTACTAGACAGGGGGCCCCCACCAATCAGCCCCAGCATTTT.